This T cell receptor beta chain was observed in a study of cytomegalovirus exposure and HLA in healthy donors. The PCR employed 60 Vbeta primers together with 13 Jbeta primers. Sequencing used immunoSEQ multiplex PCR; TCRdb keeps in-frame clones, though not all of them. The sample lists 150,000 to 200,000 clones, 65% to 80% occurring once. The count of this clone is one. Its antigen is as yet unknown. Study results and caveats: An analysis was carried out later, and it reportedly showed fewer N-insertions in an Asian-associated ancestry cluster than the approximately 610-donor mean. Segments of the TCR beta V type were, in most cases, productive about 90% or about 30% of the time in an earlier analysis. There were 150 to 200 TCR beta chains listed as cytomegalovirus-associated.

The CDR3 is made up of 13 amino acids. Germline CDR1 and CDR2: ENHRY and SYGVKD. Deletions cut 6 bases from V and 1 base from J, with 9 bases between. The sample was PBMCs. The rearrangement joins TRBV10-3 to TRBJ1-1; tentative D call: TRBD1 (6 bases). This TCR was recovered from a woman between 35 and 50 years old in good health and CMV-seropositive. The CDR3 spells CAISGTPNTEAFF. The DNA of the CDR3 is TGTGCCATCAGCGGGACACCGAACACTGAAGCTTTCTTT.